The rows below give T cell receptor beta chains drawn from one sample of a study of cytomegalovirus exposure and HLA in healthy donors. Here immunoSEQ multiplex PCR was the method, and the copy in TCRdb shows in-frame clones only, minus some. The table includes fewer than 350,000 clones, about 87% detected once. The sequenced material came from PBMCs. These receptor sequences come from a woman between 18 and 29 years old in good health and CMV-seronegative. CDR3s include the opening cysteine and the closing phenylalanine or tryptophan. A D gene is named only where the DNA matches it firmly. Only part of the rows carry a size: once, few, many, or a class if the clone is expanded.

CDR3 DNA: TGTGCCTGGGCTCGACTTAGCGATGAAGCTTTCTTT; CDR3 protein: CAWARLSDEAFF; J gene: TRBJ1-1; clone size: .; V gene: TRBV30; D gene: .
CDR3 DNA: TGTGCCAGCAGTGGTGACAGGGGGGCCTACGAGCAGTACTTC; CDR3 protein: CASSGDRGAYEQYF; J gene: TRBJ2-7; clone size: .; V gene: TRBV27; D gene: TRBD1
CDR3 DNA: TGTGCCAGTAAAACCCGGGACAGGGGGCCAGTCGGGGAGCTGTTTTTT; CDR3 protein: CASKTRDRGPVGELFF; J gene: TRBJ2-2; clone size: .; V gene: TRBV19; D gene: TRBD1
CDR3 DNA: TGTGCCAGTAGCATCCGCTGGGGAGCGGCCGGAAACACCATATATTTT; CDR3 protein: CASSIRWGAAGNTIYF; J gene: TRBJ1-3; clone size: once; V gene: TRBV19; D gene: .
CDR3 DNA: TGTGCCAGCAGCTTACGGGGGATTAACACAGATACGCAGTATTTT; CDR3 protein: CASSLRGINTDTQYF; J gene: TRBJ2-3; clone size: .; V gene: TRBV7-7; D gene: .
CDR3 DNA: TGCGCCAGCAGCCCGACCCCGACTAATACGCAGTATTTT; CDR3 protein: CASSPTPTNTQYF; J gene: TRBJ2-3; clone size: .; V gene: TRBV4-1; D gene: .
CDR3 DNA: TGTGCCAGTAGTATATCGGGGAACTACGGCTACACCTTC; CDR3 protein: CASSISGNYGYTF; J gene: TRBJ1-2; clone size: .; V gene: TRBV19; D gene: .
CDR3 DNA: TGTGCCAGCAGCTTCTTGGGACTAGCGGGGGGGCGGGAACCTACGTTTTTT; CDR3 protein: CASSFLGLAGGREPTFF; J gene: TRBJ2-3; clone size: .; V gene: TRBV13; D gene: TRBD2
CDR3 DNA: TGTGCCTGGACGACACAGGGCGGTTCACCCCTCCACTTT; CDR3 protein: CAWTTQGGSPLHF; J gene: TRBJ1-6; clone size: .; V gene: TRBV30; D gene: .
CDR3 DNA: TGTGCCAGCAGCTTGGGCGTATCCTACGAGCAGTACTTC; CDR3 protein: CASSLGVSYEQYF; J gene: TRBJ2-7; clone size: once; V gene: TRBV11-2; D gene: .
CDR3 DNA: TGTGCCAGTAGTATAGTCCTCTTTGGGACAGGGGCCTACGAGCAGTACTTC; CDR3 protein: CASSIVLFGTGAYEQYF; J gene: TRBJ2-7; clone size: .; V gene: TRBV19; D gene: TRBD1
CDR3 DNA: TGTTCCAGCAGCTCACGAGTCTACCCCCACTCCTACGAGCAGTACTTC; CDR3 protein: CSSSSRVYPHSYEQYF; J gene: TRBJ2-7; clone size: .; V gene: TRBV7-9; D gene: .
CDR3 DNA: TGCGCCAGCAGCTTGGAACAGGGGGCGCGGACCGGGGAGCTGTTTTTT; CDR3 protein: CASSLEQGARTGELFF; J gene: TRBJ2-2; clone size: .; V gene: TRBV5-1; D gene: TRBD1
CDR3 DNA: TGTGCCAGCTCACTCGGAGGCCCAGGAACTGAGCAGTTCTTC; CDR3 protein: CASSLGGPGTEQFF; J gene: TRBJ2-1; clone size: .; V gene: TRBV18; D gene: .
CDR3 DNA: TGTGCCAGCAGAGCTGGCTCAGGGCTGACGGGTGAAGCTTTCTTT; CDR3 protein: CASRAGSGLTGEAFF; J gene: TRBJ1-1; clone size: .; V gene: TRBV2; D gene: .
CDR3 DNA: TGTGCCAGCAGGATGGGACAGCCCAATCAGCCCCAGCATTTT; CDR3 protein: CASRMGQPNQPQHF; J gene: TRBJ1-5; clone size: .; V gene: TRBV6-5; D gene: TRBD1
CDR3 DNA: TGTGCCAGCAGCTTAGAGGGGTCACCCCTCCACTTT; CDR3 protein: CASSLEGSPLHF; J gene: TRBJ1-6; clone size: .; V gene: TRBV7-9; D gene: .
CDR3 DNA: TGTGCCAGCAGCTTGACAGGTTTGAACACTGAAGCTTTCTTT; CDR3 protein: CASSLTGLNTEAFF; J gene: TRBJ1-1; clone size: once; V gene: TRBV5-6; D gene: .
CDR3 DNA: TGTGCCAGCAGCGTAGAACCCCGGGGGGATACGCAGTATTTT; CDR3 protein: CASSVEPRGDTQYF; J gene: TRBJ2-3; clone size: once; V gene: TRBV9; D gene: .
CDR3 DNA: TGTGCTAGTGTTGCGGACAGAAGTAACTATGGCTACACCTTC; CDR3 protein: CASVADRSNYGYTF; J gene: TRBJ1-2; clone size: .; V gene: TRBV12-5; D gene: .
CDR3 DNA: TGTGCCAGCCAAGATTTACTAGCGGACGAGCAGTACTTC; CDR3 protein: CASQDLLADEQYF; J gene: TRBJ2-7; clone size: .; V gene: TRBV2; D gene: TRBD2
CDR3 DNA: TGCGCCAGCAGCTCAGACGGGGGCAATCAGCCCCAGCATTTT; CDR3 protein: CASSSDGGNQPQHF; J gene: TRBJ1-5; clone size: .; V gene: TRBV5-1; D gene: .
CDR3 DNA: TGTGCCAGCAGCACAGGGGTAGACCAGCCCCAGCATTTT; CDR3 protein: CASSTGVDQPQHF; J gene: TRBJ1-5; clone size: .; V gene: TRBV6-5; D gene: TRBD1
CDR3 DNA: TGTGCCAGCAGCCAAGAACGACTAGCGGGGGGCCTATATAGCACAGATACGCAGTATTTT; CDR3 protein: CASSQERLAGGLYSTDTQYF; J gene: TRBJ2-3; clone size: once; V gene: TRBV4-2; D gene: TRBD2
CDR3 DNA: TGTGCCAGCAGTTTTACCCCCTTTGCGGGGGGGCCGGGTGAGCAGTTCTTC; CDR3 protein: CASSFTPFAGGPGEQFF; J gene: TRBJ2-1; clone size: .; V gene: TRBV27; D gene: TRBD2
CDR3 DNA: TGTGCCAGCTCACCCCAACAAGAAGGAGCAGCCTACAATGAGCAGTTCTTC; CDR3 protein: CASSPQQEGAAYNEQFF; J gene: TRBJ2-1; clone size: .; V gene: TRBV18; D gene: .
CDR3 DNA: TGTGCCAGCACCTTGTCATCCCTTGCAGGCGAAGCTTTCTTT; CDR3 protein: CASTLSSLAGEAFF; J gene: TRBJ1-1; clone size: .; V gene: TRBV7-9; D gene: .
CDR3 DNA: TGTGCCAGCACCCGCGCAGGGTCTTCCTATAATTCACCCCTCCACTTT; CDR3 protein: CASTRAGSSYNSPLHF; J gene: TRBJ1-6; clone size: once; V gene: TRBV6-6; D gene: .
CDR3 DNA: TGTTTCACACAGCCTCGGGGGAGCCCAGGGTATGAGCAGTTCTTC; CDR3 protein: CFTQPRGSPGYEQFF; J gene: TRBJ2-1; clone size: once; V gene: TRBV30; D gene: .
CDR3 DNA: TGTGCCAGCAGTGTGACAGGGGGCGATGGGGGCTACACCTTC; CDR3 protein: CASSVTGGDGGYTF; J gene: TRBJ1-2; clone size: .; V gene: TRBV2; D gene: TRBD1
CDR3 DNA: TGCGCCAGCAGCCAATCGGGGATCTACGAGCAGTACTTC; CDR3 protein: CASSQSGIYEQYF; J gene: TRBJ2-7; clone size: few; V gene: TRBV4-1; D gene: .
CDR3 DNA: TGTGCCAGTAGTATAGTTTTTAGGGTAGGGGATCAGCCCCAGCATTTT; CDR3 protein: CASSIVFRVGDQPQHF; J gene: TRBJ1-5; clone size: .; V gene: TRBV19; D gene: .
CDR3 DNA: TGCGCCAGCAGGGTAGCGACAGGGGGCGTTACAGATACGCAGTATTTT; CDR3 protein: CASRVATGGVTDTQYF; J gene: TRBJ2-3; clone size: few; V gene: TRBV5-1; D gene: TRBD1
CDR3 DNA: TGTGCCAGCAGTGTGGCCCCTGGAAACACCATATATTTT; CDR3 protein: CASSVAPGNTIYF; J gene: TRBJ1-3; clone size: .; V gene: TRBV2; D gene: .
CDR3 DNA: TGTGCCAGCAGCCCGGGCGGGGGGGCAGGCGTGGAGCAGTACTTC; CDR3 protein: CASSPGGGAGVEQYF; J gene: TRBJ2-7; clone size: .; V gene: TRBV5-4; D gene: TRBD2
CDR3 DNA: TGTGCCAGCAGTCGCGGGGGGAGTAAGGAGACCCAGTACTTC; CDR3 protein: CASSRGGSKETQYF; J gene: TRBJ2-5; clone size: .; V gene: TRBV2; D gene: TRBD2
CDR3 DNA: TGTGCCAGCAACCCACTTTCCGGGGAGCTGTTTTTT; CDR3 protein: CASNPLSGELFF; J gene: TRBJ2-2; clone size: few; V gene: TRBV2; D gene: .